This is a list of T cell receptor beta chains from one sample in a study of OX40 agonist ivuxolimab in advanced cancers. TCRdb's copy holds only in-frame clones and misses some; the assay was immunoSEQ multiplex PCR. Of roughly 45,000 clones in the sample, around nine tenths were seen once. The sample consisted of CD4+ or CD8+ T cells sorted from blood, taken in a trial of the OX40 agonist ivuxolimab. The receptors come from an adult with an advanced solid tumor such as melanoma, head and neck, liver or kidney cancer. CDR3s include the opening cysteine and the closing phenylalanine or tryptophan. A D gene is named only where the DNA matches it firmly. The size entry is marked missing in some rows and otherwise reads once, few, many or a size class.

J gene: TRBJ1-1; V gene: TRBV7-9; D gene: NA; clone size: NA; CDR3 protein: CASSIVGEAFF; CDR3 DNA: TGTGCCAGCAGTATCGTAGGTGAAGCTTTCTTT
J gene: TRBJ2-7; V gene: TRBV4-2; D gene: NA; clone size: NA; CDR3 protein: CASSPRQASYEQYF; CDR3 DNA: TGTGCCAGCAGCCCTCGACAGGCCTCCTACGAGCAGTACTTC
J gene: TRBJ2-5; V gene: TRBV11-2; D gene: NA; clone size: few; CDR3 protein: CASSLVLDFPGETQYF; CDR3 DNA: TGTGCCAGCAGCTTAGTTCTGGACTTCCCTGGGGAGACCCAGTACTTC
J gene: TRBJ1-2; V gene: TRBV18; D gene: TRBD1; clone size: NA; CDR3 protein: CASSPSSFRTGGVSYGYTF; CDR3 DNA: TGTGCCAGCTCACCTAGTTCTTTTAGGACAGGGGGAGTATCCTATGGCTACACCTTC
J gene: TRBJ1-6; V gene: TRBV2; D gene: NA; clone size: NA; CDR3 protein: CASSGGLPSYNSPLHF; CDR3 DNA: TGTGCCAGCAGCGGAGGACTCCCCTCCTATAATTCACCCCTCCACTTT
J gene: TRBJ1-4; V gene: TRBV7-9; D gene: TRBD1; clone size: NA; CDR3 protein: CASSPGQSNEKLFF; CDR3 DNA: TGTGCCAGCAGCCCGGGACAGTCTAATGAAAAACTGTTTTTT
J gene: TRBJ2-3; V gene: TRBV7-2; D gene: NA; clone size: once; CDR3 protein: CASSSQGPTDTQYF; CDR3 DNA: TGTGCCAGCAGCTCTCAGGGCCCCACAGATACGCAGTATTTT
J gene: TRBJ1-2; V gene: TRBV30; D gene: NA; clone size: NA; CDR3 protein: CAWSGQLLNYGYTF; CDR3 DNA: TGTGCCTGGAGTGGACAGCTTCTTAACTATGGCTACACCTTC
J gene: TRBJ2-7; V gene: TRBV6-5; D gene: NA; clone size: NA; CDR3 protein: CASSYHRTYEQYF; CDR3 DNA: TGTGCCAGCAGTTACCATCGAACCTACGAGCAGTACTTC
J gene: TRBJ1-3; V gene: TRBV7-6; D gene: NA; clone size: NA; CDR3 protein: CASSFLPQGSGNTIYF; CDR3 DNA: TGTGCCAGCAGCTTCTTACCACAGGGTTCTGGAAACACCATATATTTT
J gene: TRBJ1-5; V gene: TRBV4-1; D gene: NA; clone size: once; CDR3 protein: CASSQGVRGVGQPQHF; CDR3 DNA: TGCGCCAGCAGCCAAGGGGTCAGGGGAGTGGGTCAGCCCCAGCATTTT
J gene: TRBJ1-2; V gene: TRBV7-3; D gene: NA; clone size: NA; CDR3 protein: CASSLNFGDGGGYTF; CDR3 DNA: TGTGCCAGCAGCTTAAATTTCGGGGACGGTGGTGGCTACACCTTC
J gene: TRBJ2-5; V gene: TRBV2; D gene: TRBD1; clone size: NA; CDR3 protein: CASRTGGETQYF; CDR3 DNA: TGTGCCAGCAGGACAGGGGGAGAGACCCAGTACTTC
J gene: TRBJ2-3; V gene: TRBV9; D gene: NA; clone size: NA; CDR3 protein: CASSVPRPSGSTDTQYF; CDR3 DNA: TGTGCCAGCAGCGTACCACGCCCCAGCGGAAGCACAGATACGCAGTATTTT
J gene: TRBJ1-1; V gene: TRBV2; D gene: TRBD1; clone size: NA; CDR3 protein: CASTPEGGIAEAFF; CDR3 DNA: TGTGCCAGCACCCCCGAAGGGGGCATTGCTGAAGCTTTCTTT
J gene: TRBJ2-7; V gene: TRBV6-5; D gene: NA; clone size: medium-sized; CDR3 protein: CASRPGVGLFDEQYF; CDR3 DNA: TGTGCCAGCAGACCGGGGGTTGGGCTGTTTGACGAGCAGTACTTC
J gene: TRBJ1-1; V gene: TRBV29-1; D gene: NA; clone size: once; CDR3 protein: CSSKGGTEAFF; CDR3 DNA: TGCAGCTCCAAGGGGGGAACTGAAGCTTTCTTT
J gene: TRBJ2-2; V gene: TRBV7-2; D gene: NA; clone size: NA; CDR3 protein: CASSPASGRAELFF; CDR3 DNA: TGTGCCAGCAGCCCTGCCTCAGGGCGCGCGGAGCTGTTTTTT
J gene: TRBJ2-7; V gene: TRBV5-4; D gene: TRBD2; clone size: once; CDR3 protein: CASSLSLAGGQAYEQYF; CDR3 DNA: TGTGCCAGCAGCTTATCGCTAGCGGGGGGGCAGGCCTACGAGCAGTACTTC
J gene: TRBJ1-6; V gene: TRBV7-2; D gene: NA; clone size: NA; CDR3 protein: CASSPLEWISPLHF; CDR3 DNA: TGTGCCAGCAGTCCCCTCGAGTGGATTTCACCCCTCCACTTT
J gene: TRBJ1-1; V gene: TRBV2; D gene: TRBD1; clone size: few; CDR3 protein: CASLLRDRGSGTEAFF; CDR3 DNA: TGTGCCAGCCTGCTCCGGGACAGGGGATCGGGGACTGAAGCTTTCTTT
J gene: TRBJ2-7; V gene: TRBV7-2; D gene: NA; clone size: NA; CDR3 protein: CASSLVTSNYEQYF; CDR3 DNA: TGTGCCAGCAGCTTAGTAACTAGCAACTACGAGCAGTACTTC
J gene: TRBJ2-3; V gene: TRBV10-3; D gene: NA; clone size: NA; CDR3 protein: CAISESRGSTDTQYF; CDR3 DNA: TGTGCCATCAGTGAGTCGCGCGGAAGCACAGATACGCAGTATTTT
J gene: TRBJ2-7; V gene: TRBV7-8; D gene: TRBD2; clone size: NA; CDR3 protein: CASSPRLAGTYEQYF; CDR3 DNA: TGTGCCAGCAGCCCGCGACTAGCCGGGACGTACGAGCAGTACTTC
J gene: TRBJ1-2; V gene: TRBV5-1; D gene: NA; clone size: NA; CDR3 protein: CASGAGMGGYTF; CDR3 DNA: TGCGCCAGCGGTGCAGGGATGGGCGGCTACACCTTC
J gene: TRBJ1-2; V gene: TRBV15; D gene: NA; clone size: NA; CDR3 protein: CATSEGRSYGYTF; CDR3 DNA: TGTGCCACCAGCGAAGGTAGGAGCTATGGCTACACCTTC
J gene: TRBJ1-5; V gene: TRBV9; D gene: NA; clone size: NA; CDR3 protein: CASSVGVTGGQPQHF; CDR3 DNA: TGTGCCAGCAGCGTAGGGGTCACCGGGGGACAGCCCCAGCATTTT
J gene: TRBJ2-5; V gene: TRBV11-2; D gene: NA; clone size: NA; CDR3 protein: CASSLIRTDQETQYF; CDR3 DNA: TGTGCCAGCAGCCTTATCAGGACCGACCAAGAGACCCAGTACTTC
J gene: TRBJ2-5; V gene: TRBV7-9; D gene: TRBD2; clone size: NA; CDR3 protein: CASSPAAGLAGGPGETQYF; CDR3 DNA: TGTGCCAGCAGCCCCGCCGCGGGACTAGCGGGGGGGCCGGGAGAGACCCAGTACTTC
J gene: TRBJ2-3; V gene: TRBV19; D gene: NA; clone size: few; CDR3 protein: CASNSIGGRASTDTQYF; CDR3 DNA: TGTGCCAGTAACTCGATTGGGGGCAGGGCTAGCACAGATACGCAGTATTTT
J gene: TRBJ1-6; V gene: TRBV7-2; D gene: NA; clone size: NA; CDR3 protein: CASSLVGPYNSPLHF; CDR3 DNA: TGTGCCAGCAGCTTAGTGGGACCATATAATTCACCCCTCCACTTT
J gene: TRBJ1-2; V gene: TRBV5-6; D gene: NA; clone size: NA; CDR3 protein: CASSSQAGYTF; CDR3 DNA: TGTGCCAGCAGCTCCCAGGCTGGCTACACCTTC
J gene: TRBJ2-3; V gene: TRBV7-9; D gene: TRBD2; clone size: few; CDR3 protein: CASSPGLAGVNTQYF; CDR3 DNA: TGTGCCAGCAGCCCGGGACTAGCGGGAGTTAATACGCAGTATTTT
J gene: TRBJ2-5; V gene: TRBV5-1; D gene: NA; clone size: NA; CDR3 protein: CASSSEERKTQYF; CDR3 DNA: TGCGCCAGCAGCTCCGAAGAACGAAAGACCCAGTACTTC
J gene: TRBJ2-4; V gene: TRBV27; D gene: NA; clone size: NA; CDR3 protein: CASSLGTDSLAKNIQYF; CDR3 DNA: TGTGCCAGCAGTTTAGGGACGGACTCGCTAGCCAAAAACATTCAGTACTTC
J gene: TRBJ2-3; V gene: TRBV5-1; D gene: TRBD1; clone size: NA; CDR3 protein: CASSPDRVDTQYF; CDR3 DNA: TGCGCCAGCAGCCCGGACAGGGTAGATACGCAGTATTTT
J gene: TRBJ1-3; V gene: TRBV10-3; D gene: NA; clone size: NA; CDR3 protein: CAIRQTDSDGNTIYF; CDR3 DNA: TGTGCCATCAGGCAGACAGATTCCGATGGAAACACCATATATTTT
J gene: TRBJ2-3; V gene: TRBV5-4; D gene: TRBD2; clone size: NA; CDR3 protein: CASSSTSGGRTDTQYF; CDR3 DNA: TGTGCCAGCAGCTCCACTAGCGGGGGGCGCACAGATACGCAGTATTTT
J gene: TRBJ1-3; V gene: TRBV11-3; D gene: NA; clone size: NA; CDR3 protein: CASSLEGYSGNTIYF; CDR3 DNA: TGTGCCAGCAGCTTAGAGGGTTACTCTGGAAACACCATATATTTT
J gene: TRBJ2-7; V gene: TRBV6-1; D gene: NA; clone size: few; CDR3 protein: CASSEPGEQYF; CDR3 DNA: TGTGCCAGCAGTGAACCGGGCGAGCAGTACTTC
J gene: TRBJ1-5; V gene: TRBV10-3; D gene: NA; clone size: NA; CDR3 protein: CAISEGRDGNQPQHF; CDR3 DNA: TGTGCCATCAGTGAGGGGAGGGATGGGAATCAGCCCCAGCATTTT
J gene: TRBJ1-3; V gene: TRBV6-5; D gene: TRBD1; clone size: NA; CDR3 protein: CASSLTGSGNTIYF; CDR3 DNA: TGTGCCAGCAGTTTGACAGGGTCTGGAAACACCATATATTTT
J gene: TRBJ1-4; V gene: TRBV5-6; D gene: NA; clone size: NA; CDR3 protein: CASSLGGEKLFF; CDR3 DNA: TGTGCCAGCAGCTTGGGGGGTGAAAAACTGTTTTTT
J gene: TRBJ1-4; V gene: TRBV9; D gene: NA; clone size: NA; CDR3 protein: CASSVSLRQGSEKLFF; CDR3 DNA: TGTGCCAGCAGCGTAAGTCTTCGGCAGGGGTCTGAAAAACTGTTTTTT
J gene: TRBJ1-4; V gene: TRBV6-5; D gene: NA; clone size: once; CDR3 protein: CASSGPVGGGGKLFF; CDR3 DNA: TGTGCCAGCAGTGGCCCCGTGGGTGGTGGTGGAAAACTGTTTTTT
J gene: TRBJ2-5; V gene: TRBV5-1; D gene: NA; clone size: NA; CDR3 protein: CASSLDGDRAETQYF; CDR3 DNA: TGCGCCAGCAGCTTGGATGGGGACCGGGCGGAGACCCAGTACTTC
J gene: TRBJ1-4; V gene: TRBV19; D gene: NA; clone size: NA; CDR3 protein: CASSMLGQANEKLFF; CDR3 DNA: TGTGCCAGTAGTATGCTCGGTCAGGCTAATGAAAAACTGTTTTTT
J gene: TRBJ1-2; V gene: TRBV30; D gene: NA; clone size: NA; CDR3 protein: CAWSVSVGYTF; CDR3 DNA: TGTGCCTGGAGTGTAAGTGTCGGCTACACCTTC
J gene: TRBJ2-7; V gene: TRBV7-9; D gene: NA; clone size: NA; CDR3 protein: CASSLGRFSSYEQYF; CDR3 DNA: TGTGCCAGCAGCTTAGGCCGGTTTAGCTCCTACGAGCAGTACTTC
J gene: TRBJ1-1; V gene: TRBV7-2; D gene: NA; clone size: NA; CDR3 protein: CASSFTGRLAFF; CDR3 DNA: TGTGCCAGCAGCTTCACGGGCCGGCTAGCTTTCTTT